These 32 T cell receptor beta chains originate from one sample sequenced in a study of cytomegalovirus exposure and HLA in healthy donors. PCR used 60 Vbeta primers and 13 Jbeta primers. Only in-frame clones appear in the TCRdb table, and some are missing; sequencing was by immunoSEQ multiplex PCR. The sample holds around 100,000 clones, around 80% seen once. What was sequenced was PBMCs. The receptors stem from a female donor in good health and CMV-seropositive.

CDR3 in DNA: TGCGCCAGCAGCTTGGGACAGGGAAATGAGCAGTTCTTC. Its translation is CASSLGQGNEQFF. The rearrangement links TRBV5-1 to TRBJ2-1; 7 nucleotides agree with TRBD1. The length of the CDR3 is 13 residues. From germline, CDR1 is SGHRS and CDR2 YFSETQ. The ends lost 0 bases at V and 7 bases at J; junction bases unmatched: 1.

This clone has more than one count but fewer than ten. The V and J genes are TRBV5-4 and TRBJ2-3; 7 positions agree with TRBD2. The junction had 7 bases not matched to a gene; V was cut back by 0 bases and J by 0 bases. Germline CDR1 SGHNT, CDR2 YYREEE (reference sequence). The CDR3 runs to 17 residues. DNA of the CDR3: TGTGCCAGCAGCTTGGTAGTAGCGGGCGGTAGCACAGATACGCAGTATTTT. Translation gives CASSLVVAGGSTDTQYF.

This chain connects TRBV28 to TRBJ2-3; 14 nucleotides match TRBD2. J gave up 7 bases and V 2 bases, and 2 bases lay outside the gene matches. The CDR3 has 15 amino acids. CDR1 is MDHEN, CDR2 SYDVKM, per germline. The DNA for the CDR3 is TGTGCCAGCAGTTTAGGGACTAGCGGGAGAAATACGCAGTATTTT. Translating it yields CASSLGTSGRNTQYF. Supplemented by reference TRBV28 and TRBJ2-3, the full variable domain reads DVKVTQSSRYLVKRTGEKVFLECVQDMDHENMFWYRQDPGLGLRLIYFSYDVKMKEKGDIPEGYSVSREKKERFSLILESASTNQTSMYLCASSLGTSGRNTQYFGPGTRLTVL.

The gene calls are TRBV4-1 and TRBJ2-1; a possible D gene is TRBD2 (6 bases). The CDR3 consists of 19 residues. Trimming left V 0 bases short and J 5 bases short, with 23 bases between. Looked up from germline, CDR1 is MGHRA and CDR2 is YSYEKL. This chain's CDR3 is CASSQEAPTGTGGHNEQFF. In DNA form, the CDR3 reads TGCGCCAGCAGCCAAGAAGCCCCAACCGGGACCGGGGGTCACAATGAGCAGTTCTTC.

This chain joins TRBV10-2 and TRBJ1-1; D not resolved. The CDR3 is made up of 14 amino acids. V was cut by 4 bases and J by 0 bases, with 9 bases left in between. Germline V gene sequence: CDR1 WSHSY, CDR2 SAAADI. Here the CDR3 reads CASSVQRVNTEAFF. The CDR3 coding sequence is TGCGCCAGCAGTGTACAGCGGGTGAACACTGAAGCTTTCTTT.

The V call is TRBV5-4, the J call TRBJ2-2; 12 bases align to TRBD2. Germline lookup yields CDR1 SGHNT and CDR2 YYREEE (reference sequence). Trimming removed 4 bases from V and 5 bases from J; junction bases left unmatched: 6. The CDR3 is 16 amino acids. This CDR3 reads CASSKRTSGITGELFF. The DNA for the CDR3 is TGTGCCAGCAGCAAGCGGACTAGCGGGATTACCGGGGAGCTGTTTTTT.

This clone was counted only a few times. The DNA for the CDR3 is TGTGCCAGCAGCTTAGCGCGACCGACAGGGCGATATGGCTACACCTTC. Its protein product is CASSLARPTGRYGYTF. The chain recombines TRBV7-9 with TRBJ1-2; TRBD1 agrees at 7 bases. Germline CDR1 reads SEHNR; CDR2 reads FQNEAQ (reference sequence). V trimming: 0 bases; J trimming: 5 bases; junction bases outside the gene matches: 9. This CDR3 contains 16 residues.

Here the CDR3 reads CASSQAGGSETQYF. DNA for the CDR3: TGTGCCAGCAGTCAAGCGGGGGGATCAGAGACCCAGTACTTC. The V gene is TRBV11-1, the J gene TRBJ2-5, with 9 bases lining up with TRBD2. The J segment lost 4 bases and the V segment lost 6 bases, leaving 6 bases of the junction unmatched. This CDR3 has 14 amino acids. Germline values: CDR1 SGHAT, CDR2 FQDESV (reference sequence).

The CDR3 coding sequence is TGTGCCACCAGCAGAGATCCTCACCAAGAGACCCAGTACTTC. Protein sequence: CATSRDPHQETQYF. The J gene is TRBJ2-5, the V gene TRBV15; no definite D call. V lost 0 bases and J lost 0, with 5 bases in between. The germline CDR1 and CDR2 sequences are LNHNV and YYDKDF (reference sequence). There are 14 residues in the CDR3.

This clone was found once. V usage is TRBV2 and J usage is TRBJ2-2; 7 nucleotides agree with TRBD2. The CDR3 runs to 17 residues. Germline V gene data show CDR1 as SNHLY and CDR2 as FYNNEI. Germline trimming cut 10 bases from V and 4 bases from J; bases unmatched to any gene: 18. The CDR3 coding sequence is TGTGCCAAAAAGCTGGGGGAGGGGCCCCGGGGCACCGGGGAGCTGTTTTTT. It encodes CAKKLGEGPRGTGELFF. Complete variable domain (other parts from reference TRBV2 and TRBJ2-2): EPEVTQTPSHQVTQMGQEVILRCVPISNHLYFYWYRQILGQKVEFLVSFYNNEISEKSEIFDDQFSVERPDGSNFTLKIRSTKLEDSAMYFCAKKLGEGPRGTGELFFGEGSRLTVL.

The chain uses TRBV27 and TRBJ2-1; maybe TRBD2 (6 bases). This CDR3 spans 15 amino acids. The V gene lost 5 bases and the J gene lost 9 bases, with 20 bases spanning the gap. Germline V gives CDR1 MNHEY, CDR2 SMNVEV (reference sequence). The CDR3 loop reads CASSLPGVRGGEQFF. CDR3 coding DNA: TGTGCCAGCAGTCTACCGGGGGTCCGCGGTGGTGAGCAGTTCTTC.

This chain uses TRBV19 with TRBJ1-2; D is ambiguous. Per germline, CDR1 LNHDA and CDR2 SQIVND (reference sequence). This CDR3 has 14 amino acids. Trimming took off 9 bases at V and 0 bases at J, with 14 bases between the two ends. The CDR3 spells CASLAGMPNYGYTF. The CDR3 nucleotides read TGTGCCAGCCTCGCCGGGATGCCTAACTATGGCTACACCTTC.

The V call is TRBV6-5, the J call TRBJ2-7, with D possibly being TRBD2 (5 bases). Germline V CDR1 and CDR2: MNHEY, SVGAGI. This CDR3 spans 14 amino acids. Trimming removed 0 bases at V and 5 bases at J, with 11 bases between. CDR3 amino acids: CASSYSRARNEQYF. CDR3 sequence (DNA): TGTGCCAGCAGTTACTCGAGGGCTCGAAACGAGCAGTACTTC.

This chain links TRBV14 with TRBJ1-5; D uncertain. The germline V gene encodes CDR1 SGHDN and CDR2 FVKESK. Between the trimmed V and J ends, which lost 1 base and 2 bases, there was a span of 24 bases. The CDR3 runs 20 residues. The CDR3 DNA is TGTGCCAGCAGCCAAGTTTTTAGGTTATTCGGGGAATATGGCAATCAGCCCCAGCATTTT. It is translated as CASSQVFRLFGEYGNQPQHF.

The V gene is TRBV7-9, the J gene TRBJ2-3; 10 bases align to TRBD1. V shed 5 bases, J shed 4 bases, and the junction held 9 bases outside the gene matches. Germline loops: CDR1 SEHNR, CDR2 FQNEAQ (reference sequence). The CDR3 runs 16 residues. CDR3 residues: CASSKLTGGIADTQYF. CDR3 sequence (DNA): TGTGCCAGCAGCAAACTGACAGGGGGCATCGCAGATACGCAGTATTTT.

The gene calls are TRBV28 and TRBJ1-1; D is perhaps TRBD1 (6 bases). Trimming cost V 5 bases and J 4 bases, with 23 bases left between them. CDR1 is MDHEN and CDR2 is SYDVKM in the germline V gene. The CDR3 is 17 amino acids. CDR3 in amino acids: CASSAPGDPSSGTEAFF. DNA of the CDR3: TGTGCCAGCAGTGCCCCAGGGGACCCCTCGAGTGGCACTGAAGCTTTCTTT.

The gene calls are TRBV25-1 and TRBJ2-7; 9 positions agree with TRBD2. CDR1 and CDR2 (germline): MGHDK, SYGVNS. J lost 7 bases, V lost 1 base, and 5 bases had no gene match. The CDR3 runs to 14 residues. DNA of the CDR3: TGTGCCAGCAGTGAATCAGCGGGAGGTCGGGAGCAGTACTTC. This translates into CASSESAGGREQYF.

The V and J genes are TRBV7-9 and TRBJ1-5; D is ambiguous. Germline V CDR1 and CDR2: SEHNR, FQNEAQ (reference sequence). This CDR3 has 17 residues. V dropped 2 bases and J dropped 6 bases, with 20 bases sitting between them. This CDR3 reads CASSLYSGNPRGQPQHF. The CDR3 DNA sequence: TGTGCCAGCAGCTTATATAGTGGCAACCCCCGCGGTCAGCCCCAGCATTTT.

The rearrangement uses TRBV7-2 and TRBJ2-5; D is possibly TRBD2 (7 bases). CDR1 is SGHTA and CDR2 is FQGNSA in the germline V gene. CDR3 length: 17 residues. V was trimmed by 0 bases and J by 5 bases, leaving 19 bases between them. This chain's CDR3 is CASSLAKGGVGGETQYF. The CDR3 bases are TGTGCCAGCAGCTTAGCGAAAGGGGGGGTAGGGGGTGAGACCCAGTACTTC. Together with reference TRBV7-2 and TRBJ2-5, the CDR3 gives the full variable domain: GAGVSQSPSNKVTEKGKDVELRCDPISGHTALYWYRQSLGQGLEFLIYFQGNSAPDKSGLPSDRFSAERTGGSVSTLTIQRTQQEDSAVYLCASSLAKGGVGGETQYFGPGTRLLVL.

CDR3 loop: CASSLGSGWETQYF. DNA for the CDR3: TGTGCCAGCAGCTTAGGGTCGGGATGGGAGACCCAGTACTTC. V is TRBV7-9 and J is TRBJ2-5; maybe TRBD2 (5 bases). This CDR3 has 14 residues. The V end was cut by 1 base, the J end by 5 bases, with 11 bases between. CDR1 is SEHNR, CDR2 FQNEAQ, per germline (reference sequence).

The chain combines TRBV11-3 with TRBJ1-1; D is perhaps TRBD1 (6 bases). The ends were cut back, 4 bases at V and 5 bases at J, with 11 bases in the middle. Germline V gene sequence: CDR1 SGHNT, CDR2 YENEEA. The length of the CDR3 is 13 residues. CDR3 sequence: CASSWEQGTEAFF. The DNA of the CDR3 is TGTGCCAGCAGCTGGGAGCAGGGGACTGAAGCTTTCTTT.

This clone was detected once. The chain joins TRBV27 to TRBJ2-1, with TRBD2 matching 9 bases. The CDR3 runs 16 residues. Trimming took 5 bases from V and 0 from J; bases not matched to a gene: 5. Germline CDR1 reads MNHEY; CDR2 reads SMNVEV (reference sequence). CDR3: CASSSLSGSSYNEQFF. CDR3 bases: TGTGCCAGCAGTAGCCTTAGCGGGAGCTCCTACAATGAGCAGTTCTTC.

The CDR3 loop is CASSLVLTLNTEAFF. CDR3 sequence (DNA): TGTGCCAGCAGCTTGGTTCTGACACTGAACACTGAAGCTTTCTTT. V gene TRBV5-5 combines with J gene TRBJ1-1, with D hard to call. The CDR3 has 15 amino acids. V gave up 0 bases and J gave up 0 bases, with 9 bases separating them. The germline gives CDR1 SGHKS, CDR2 YYEKEE (reference sequence).

The V call is TRBV10-3, the J call TRBJ2-2; a possible D gene is TRBD2 (5 bases). CDR1 is ENHRY, CDR2 SYGVKD, per germline. V was pared by 7 bases and J by 1 base, with 13 bases between. The CDR3 length is 15 residues. The CDR3 nucleotides are TGTGCCATCAAGGAAGCGGACCAGAACACCGGGGAGCTGTTTTTT. It specifies CAIKEADQNTGELFF.

This clone was recorded a few times. The chain joins TRBV2 to TRBJ2-3; 8 nucleotides line up with TRBD2. This CDR3 spans 13 amino acids. Per the germline V gene, CDR1 is SNHLY and CDR2 is FYNNEI. Unmatched junction bases numbered 6, after V lost 7 bases and J lost 6 bases. DNA of the CDR3: TGTGCCAGCAAGGCGGGGGGCGTGGATACGCAGTATTTT. Encoded protein: CASKAGGVDTQYF.

A single count supports this clone. The J gene is TRBJ1-2, the V gene TRBV6-1; tentatively, D is TRBD1 (5 bases). The CDR3 sequence is 13 residues long. Germline CDR1 reads MNHNS; CDR2 reads SASEGT. Trimming shortened V by 1 base and J by 4 bases, and 7 bases separated the two germline ends. The CDR3 reads CASSEGQGYGYTF. In DNA, the CDR3 is TGTGCCAGCAGTGAAGGGCAGGGCTATGGCTACACCTTC.

The sample holds a few counts of this clone. The chain carries TRBV27 and TRBJ1-1; D remains ambiguous. The V end lost 2 bases, the J end lost 10 bases, and 14 bases lay between the germline ends. There are 13 residues in the CDR3. Germline loops: CDR1 MNHEY, CDR2 SMNVEV (reference sequence). CDR3 sequence: CASSLQVGSRAFF. The CDR3, as DNA: TGTGCCAGCAGTTTACAAGTAGGGAGTCGAGCTTTCTTT.

The genes are TRBV25-1 and TRBJ2-2, with D possibly TRBD2 on 6 matching bases. The CDR3 totals 15 residues. Trimming took 7 bases from V and 4 from J, leaving 16 bases between them. Per the germline V gene, CDR1 is MGHDK and CDR2 is SYGVNS. This chain's CDR3 is CASTRDFMGTGELFF. The CDR3 DNA is TGTGCCAGCACCCGGGACTTCATGGGCACCGGGGAGCTGTTTTTT.

V gene TRBV6-1 combines with J gene TRBJ2-7, with TRBD1 matching 7 bases. Trimming took 6 bases from V and 1 from J; bases not matched to a gene: 6. The length of the CDR3 is 14 residues. CDR1 is MNHNS and CDR2 is SASEGT in the germline V gene. The CDR3, as DNA: TGTGCCAGCAGCCGGGACAGCGGATCCTACGAGCAGTACTTC. Translating gives CASSRDSGSYEQYF.

The chain recombines TRBV19 with TRBJ1-1; D may be TRBD1 (6 bases). This CDR3 has 12 residues. CDR1 is LNHDA, CDR2 SQIVND, per germline (reference sequence). V was cut by 6 bases and J by 4 bases, with 9 bases left in between. The CDR3 region has the DNA TGTGCCAGTAGGGGACACCCCACTGAAGCTTTCTTT. Translating it yields CASRGHPTEAFF.

The chain joins TRBV11-1 to TRBJ1-2, with D perhaps matching TRBD1 (6 bases). Deletions cut 5 bases from V and 7 bases from J, with 17 bases between. Germline CDR1 SGHAT, CDR2 FQDESV (reference sequence). The CDR3 length is 14 residues. In DNA, the CDR3 is TGTGCCAGCAGCCGAAAGCCAGGGGCCTCTGGCTACACCTTC. Translation: CASSRKPGASGYTF.

This clone has only a few counts. The chain carries TRBV11-2 and TRBJ1-2; TRBD1 might be the D (6 bases). Germline assignment: CDR1 SGHAT and CDR2 FQNNGV. The V and J ends lost 7 bases and 8 bases respectively, with 23 bases between them. This CDR3 is 15 amino acids long. CDR3 sequence (DNA): TGTGCCAGCACCTCCGCGTTGGGGGGGGCGGACGGCTACACCTTC. Protein sequence: CASTSALGGADGYTF. The full variable domain, completed using reference TRBV11-2 and TRBJ1-2, is EAGVAQSPRYKIIEKRQSVAFWCNPISGHATLYWYQQILGQGPKLLIQFQNNGVVDDSQLPKDRFSAERLKGVDSTLKIQPAKLEDSAVYLCASTSALGGADGYTFGSGTRLTVV.